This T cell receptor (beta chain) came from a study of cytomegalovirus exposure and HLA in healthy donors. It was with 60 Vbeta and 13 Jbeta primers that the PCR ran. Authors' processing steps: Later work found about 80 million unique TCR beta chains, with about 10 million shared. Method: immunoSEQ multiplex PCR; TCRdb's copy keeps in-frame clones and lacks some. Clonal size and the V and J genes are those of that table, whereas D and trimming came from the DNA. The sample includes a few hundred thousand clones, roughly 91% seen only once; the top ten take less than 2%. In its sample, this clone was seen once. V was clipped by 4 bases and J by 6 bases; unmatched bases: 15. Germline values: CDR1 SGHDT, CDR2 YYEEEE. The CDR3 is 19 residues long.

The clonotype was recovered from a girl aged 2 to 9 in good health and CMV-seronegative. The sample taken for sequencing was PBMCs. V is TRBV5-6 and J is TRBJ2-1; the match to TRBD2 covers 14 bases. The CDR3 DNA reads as TGTGCCAGCAGCCCCCCCGGACTAGCGGGAGGTATCGCCGTCAATGAGCAGTTCTTC. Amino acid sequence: CASSPPGLAGGIAVNEQFF. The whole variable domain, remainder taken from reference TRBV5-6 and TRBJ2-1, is DAGVTQSPTHLIKTRGQQVTLRCSPKSGHDTVSWYQQALGQGPQFIFQYYEEEERQRGNFPDRFSGHQFPNYSSELNVNALLLGDSALYLCASSPPGLAGGIAVNEQFFGPGTRLTVL.